This TCR beta chain derives from a study of T cell clonotyping in hematopoietic cell transplantation. General study findings and limits: Recipient TCR diversity dropped after transplant; expanded clonotypes rose from day 30 to 180. Higher Inverse Simpson Index values in graft donor and pretransplant recipient predicted broader posttransplant TCR diversity. CD4 and CD8 repertoire contributions could not be separated without sorting.

Germline V gene data show CDR1 as SGDLS and CDR2 as YYNGEE. The CDR3 has 13 amino acids. Between the trimmed V and J ends, which lost 0 bases and 2 bases, there was a span of 3 bases. Libraries were prepared by immunoSEQ multiplex PCR; TCRdb keeps only in-frame clonotypes and omits some of them. The sample has tens of thousands of clones, about 85% seen once. The sample's time point: recipient sample about 28 days before transplant, after cytoreduction. Worth noting for this clone: Antigen unknown.

This specimen consisted of peripheral blood mononuclear cells, obtained before stem cell transplant. The chain couples TRBV9 to TRBJ2-1; D is unclear. This TCR was sampled from a man in his 60s with acute myeloid leukemia. Some clones in this sample may be carry-over from other donors' samples. In DNA form, the CDR3 reads TGTGCCAGCAGCGTAGGTCCCTACAATGAGCAGTTCTTC. This gives the protein CASSVGPYNEQFF. Supplemented by reference TRBV9 and TRBJ2-1, the full variable domain reads DSGVTQTPKHLITATGQRVTLRCSPRSGDLSVYWYQQSLDQGLQFLIQYYNGEERAKGNILERFSAQQFPDLHSELNLSSLELGDSALYFCASSVGPYNEQFFGPGTRLTVL.